The 15 T cell receptor beta chains given below trace back to one sample, sequenced in a study of Ad26.COV2.S vaccination and SARS-CoV-2 variants. Stated treatment: roughly 18 received Ad26.COV2.S at low or high dose, single or two shots; about 5 received placebo; per-sample allocation not given. Sample collection was performed on day 63 after the first vaccine or placebo injection. Libraries were prepared by immunoSEQ multiplex PCR; TCRdb keeps only in-frame clonotypes and omits some of them. The repertoire consists of about 350,000 clones, with roughly nine tenths occurring once and the leading ten covering 6.4%. The material was peripheral blood, obtained in a trial of Ad26.COV2.S vaccine versus placebo. These receptor sequences come from a person between 18 and 60 years old who received the Ad26.COV2.S COVID-19 vaccine or a placebo.

The J gene is TRBJ2-1, the V gene TRBV7-9; D remains ambiguous. V lost 5 bases and J 7 bases, leaving 6 bases between the germline ends. The germline V gene has CDR1 SEHNR and CDR2 FQNEAQ (reference sequence). This CDR3 is 11 amino acids long. The CDR3 sequence is CASSRRNEQFF. In DNA, the CDR3 is TGTGCCAGCAGCCGAAGGAATGAGCAGTTCTTC.

The chain combines TRBV5-6 with TRBJ1-1; D is perhaps TRBD1 (5 bases). Trimming stripped 2 bases from V and 1 base from J, with 9 bases between. Germline V lookup: CDR1 SGHDT, CDR2 YYEEEE. The CDR3 spans 14 residues. For the CDR3, the DNA is TGTGCCAGCAGCTTCCGGGACGGGAACACTGAAGCTTTCTTT. Encoded protein: CASSFRDGNTEAFF.

The V and J genes are TRBV4-3 and TRBJ2-7, with TRBD1 matching 8 bases. This CDR3 is built from 13 residues. CDR1 and CDR2 (germline): LGHNA, YSLEER. With 3 bases clipped from V and 7 bases from J, the junction kept 5 bases outside the gene matches. CDR3 sequence (DNA): TGCGCCAGCAGCCAGACAGGGGTGGGTGAGCAGTACTTC. Protein product: CASSQTGVGEQYF.

This clone occurred once. The chain joins TRBV3-1 (or the pseudogene TRBV3-2) to TRBJ1-1; D is possibly TRBD1 (5 bases). Trimming stripped 0 bases from V and 6 bases from J, with 14 bases between. CDR3 length: 15 amino acids. The germline V gene encodes CDR1 LGHDT and CDR2 YNNKEL (reference sequence). The CDR3 bases are TGTGCCAGCAGCCAAGACGCCCGGGGCATTTCTGAAGCTTTCTTT. It is translated as CASSQDARGISEAFF.

Written as DNA, the CDR3 is TGCGCCAGCAGCCAAGTTTCAGTAGGGTTCCCCCCCTACGAGCAGTACTTC. This sequence encodes CASSQVSVGFPPYEQYF. The chain employs TRBV4-3 and TRBJ2-7; D unclear. The CDR3 length is 17 residues. V lost 1 base and J lost 2, with 18 bases in between. Per germline, CDR1 LGHNA and CDR2 YSLEER.

The chain couples TRBV4-3 to TRBJ1-3, with 9 nucleotides matching TRBD1. Per the germline V gene, CDR1 is LGHNA and CDR2 is YSLEER. V lost 0 bases to trimming and J lost 3 bases; unmatched junction nucleotides: 0. CDR3 length equals 15 residues. CDR3 sequence: CASSQEGQGGNTIYF. In DNA form, the CDR3 reads TGCGCCAGCAGCCAAGAGGGACAGGGTGGAAACACCATATATTTT.

This chain joins TRBV4-1 and TRBJ2-2; 7 bases are a match to TRBD2. The CDR3 covers 17 residues. Germline trimming cut 3 bases from V and 2 bases from J; bases unmatched to any gene: 9. CDR1 MGHRA and CDR2 YSYEKL come from the germline V gene. CDR3 loop: CASSHGPGLKNTGELFF. The DNA of the CDR3 is TGCGCCAGCAGCCATGGACCGGGACTAAAAAACACCGGGGAGCTGTTTTTT.

The CDR3 protein is CASSQGPGHGASMNTGELFF. The CDR3 DNA reads as TGCGCCAGCAGCCAAGGGCCGGGACACGGGGCTAGCATGAACACCGGGGAGCTGTTTTTT. This chain joins TRBV4-1 and TRBJ2-2, with D maybe TRBD1 (6 bases). V gave up 1 base and J gave up 1 base, with 22 bases separating them. There are 20 residues in the CDR3. CDR1 is MGHRA and CDR2 is YSYEKL in the germline V gene.

Points on this clone: Other nucleotide sequences in the sample specify the same CDR3. The chain couples TRBV11-2 to TRBJ2-6; TRBD1 agrees at 8 bases. In germline, CDR1 is SGHAT, CDR2 FQNNGV. The V and J ends lost 2 bases and 3 bases, in that order; junction bases with no gene match: 3. The CDR3 spans 16 residues. CDR3 nucleotides: TGTGCCAGCAGCTTATGGACAGGGCGTGGGGCCAACGTCCTGACTTTC. This gives the protein CASSLWTGRGANVLTF.

The chain recombines TRBV7-9 with TRBJ2-7; D is unresolved. The CDR3 has 14 amino acids. Germline values: CDR1 SEHNR, CDR2 FQNEAQ (reference sequence). Trimming took 1 base from V and 0 from J, leaving 7 bases between them. The CDR3: CASSLVGRSYEQYF. The CDR3 DNA reads TGTGCCAGCAGCTTAGTAGGTCGCTCCTACGAGCAGTACTTC.

This clone was seen many times. Other DNA sequences of this sample code for an identical CDR3. The chain uses TRBV18 and TRBJ1-1, with 9 bases aligning to TRBD1. Looked up from germline, CDR1 is KGHSH and CDR2 is LQKENI. The junction had 1 base not matched to a gene; V was cut back by 3 bases and J by 5 bases. This CDR3 is built from 13 residues. DNA for the CDR3: TGTGCCAGCTCACCGACAGGGGGTACTGAAGCTTTCTTT. It codes for CASSPTGGTEAFF.

The chain uses TRBV7-3 and TRBJ1-3, with 7 bases that match TRBD1. This CDR3 region has 17 residues. With V trimmed by 3 bases and J by 0 bases, 8 bases remained unmatched. Germline assignment: CDR1 SGHTA and CDR2 FQGTGA. The CDR3 loop is CASSFSGTVLSGNTIYF. In DNA, the CDR3 is TGTGCCAGCAGCTTCTCCGGGACAGTCCTCTCTGGAAACACCATATATTTT.

The chain uses TRBV6-1 and TRBJ1-5; D gene uncertain. Germline V gives CDR1 MNHNS, CDR2 SASEGT. V lost 3 bases to trimming and J lost 6 bases, with 6 bases between them. This CDR3 has 12 residues. CDR3 nucleotides: TGTGCCAGCAGTGATTTTCGTCAGCCCCAGCATTTT. It specifies CASSDFRQPQHF.

This clone was recorded only once. CDR3 DNA: TGTGCCAGCAGTCGGGACAGGGGGTTAGGAAACACCATATATTTT. Amino acids: CASSRDRGLGNTIYF. This chain uses TRBV4-2 with TRBJ1-3; TRBD1 matches 11 bases. This CDR3 comprises 15 residues. With 6 bases clipped from V and 4 bases from J, the junction kept 5 bases outside the gene matches. Germline V gene lookup returns CDR1 LGHNA and CDR2 YNFKEQ.

This clone was observed a handful of times. The genes are TRBV4-3 and TRBJ1-6; D gene unclear. V gave up 4 bases and J gave up 0 bases, with 10 bases separating them. The CDR3 totals 16 residues. The germline CDR1 and CDR2 sequences are LGHNA and YSLEER. The CDR3 DNA follows: TGCGCCAGCAGCCCAACCTGGAGCTCCTATAATTCACCCCTCCACTTT. This gives the protein CASSPTWSSYNSPLHF.